One and the same sample provided the 16 T cell receptor beta chains below, sequenced in a study of control samples from healthy donors and cancer patients (dated by TCRdb to about 2020). Receptors were amplified or captured by the immunoSEQ multiplex PCR assay. What TCRdb holds here is the immuneACCESS table cut down to in-frame rearrangements. Part of the clones is not present; checked against another copy, under half of the missing clones reflect an unresolved V gene, and the others are unexplained. The sample contains around 150,000 clones, approximately 90% of them found a single time. The ten largest make up approximately 12% of the sample. The sample was blood. Receptors originate from a young man in good health.

The chain uses TRBV14 and TRBJ2-1; D could derive from TRBD1 or TRBD2 (5 bases each). The V and J ends lost 3 bases and 10 bases respectively, with 19 bases between them. The germline CDR1 and CDR2 sequences are SGHDN and FVKESK. There are 15 residues in the CDR3. The DNA of the CDR3 is TGTGCCAGCAGCCAGGACCGGGGCCCCTTTCCAGAGCAGTTCTTC. Protein sequence: CASSQDRGPFPEQFF.

The rearrangement joins TRBV6-4 to TRBJ2-2; 7 bases match TRBD1. V gave up 5 bases and J gave up 6 bases; unmatched junction bases: 6. Germline V CDR1 and CDR2: MRHNA, SNTAGT. The CDR3 is 14 residues long. CDR3 amino acids: CASSLRQGSGELFF. CDR3 nucleotides: TGTGCCAGCAGTTTACGACAGGGTTCCGGGGAGCTGTTTTTT.

CDR3 sequence reads: CASSQMGGETQYF. The CDR3 DNA reads TGTGCCAGCAGCCAAATGGGCGGGGAGACCCAGTACTTC. V usage is TRBV7-9 and J usage is TRBJ2-5, with a tentative D call TRBD2 (5 bases). With 5 bases removed from V and 5 bases from J, the gap between germline ends came to 12 bases. Germline V gives CDR1 SEHNR, CDR2 FQNEAQ (reference sequence). The CDR3 spans 13 residues.

The J gene is TRBJ1-1, the V gene TRBV5-1, with D tentatively TRBD1 (5 bases). The CDR3 consists of 15 residues. V shed 4 bases and J shed 5 bases, with 18 bases lying between them. Looked up from germline, CDR1 is SGHRS and CDR2 is YFSETQ. The CDR3 protein is CASSESQGLRTEAFF. CDR3 sequence (DNA): TGCGCCAGCAGCGAATCGCAGGGACTGCGGACTGAAGCTTTCTTT.

This chain uses TRBV6-1 with TRBJ1-1; D is unclear. V was cut by 0 bases and J by 0 bases, with 11 bases left in between. The CDR3 totals 16 residues. Germline V gene sequence: CDR1 MNHNS, CDR2 SASEGT. CDR3 nucleotide sequence: TGTGCCAGCAGTGAAGCGGAGAGAGTTGTGAACACTGAAGCTTTCTTT. Translated: CASSEAERVVNTEAFF.

This clone was seen once. This chain uses TRBV14 with TRBJ1-2; D perhaps matches TRBD1 (5 bases). This CDR3 spans 15 amino acids. Looked up from germline, CDR1 is SGHDN and CDR2 is FVKESK. V was trimmed by 4 bases and J by 0 bases, leaving 12 bases between them. DNA of the CDR3: TGTGCCAGCAGCCGATCCGGGACGCCTAACTATGGCTACACCTTC. Translated, it gives CASSRSGTPNYGYTF.

The gene calls are TRBV19 and TRBJ2-7; TRBD2 matches 8 bases. Germline CDR1 is LNHDA and CDR2 is SQIVND (reference sequence). The CDR3 is 13 amino acids. V lost 8 bases and J lost 3; bases outside the gene matches: 6. For the CDR3, the DNA is TGTGCCAGTGGGAAGCGGGGGCTCTACGAGCAGTACTTC. The encoded protein is CASGKRGLYEQYF.

The rearrangement links TRBV27 to TRBJ1-4; D is possibly TRBD1 (5 bases). V gave up 3 bases and J gave up 2 bases, with 19 bases separating them. Germline V gene data show CDR1 as MNHEY and CDR2 as SMNVEV (reference sequence). CDR3 size: 18 residues. The CDR3 DNA follows: TGTGCCAGCAGTTTTATCGGCGTACCGGGGGGGACTAATGAAAAACTGTTTTTT. This sequence encodes CASSFIGVPGGTNEKLFF.

The chain combines TRBV6-5 with TRBJ1-2; D unclear. The germline gives CDR1 MNHEY, CDR2 SVGAGI. CDR3 length: 12 residues. V lost 6 bases and J lost 3, with 8 bases in between. For the CDR3, the DNA is TGTGCCAGCAGCTCCCCTTACTATGGCTACACCTTC. Amino acids: CASSSPYYGYTF.

The chain employs TRBV5-1 and TRBJ2-5, with D possibly matching TRBD2 (6 bases). Trimming took off 3 bases at V and 4 bases at J, with 13 bases between the two ends. This CDR3 has 14 amino acids. CDR1 is SGHRS, CDR2 YFSETQ, per germline. The CDR3 spells CASSWGEDGETQYF. DNA of the CDR3: TGCGCCAGCAGCTGGGGGGAGGATGGAGAGACCCAGTACTTC.

The rearrangement links TRBV18 to TRBJ1-4; TRBD1 agrees at 7 bases. V lost 3 bases to trimming and J lost 7 bases; unmatched junction nucleotides: 8. Germline V gene data show CDR1 as KGHSH and CDR2 as LQKENI. The CDR3 extends over 15 amino acids. The CDR3 region has the DNA TGTGCCAGCTCACCGACCGGGACAGTCAGTGAAAAACTGTTTTTT. This encodes CASSPTGTVSEKLFF. Filled out from reference TRBV18 and TRBJ1-4, the complete variable domain reads NAGVMQNPRHLVRRRGQEARLRCSPMKGHSHVYWYRQLPEEGLKFMVYLQKENIIDESGMPKERFSAEFPKEGPSILRIQQVVRGDSAAYFCASSPTGTVSEKLFFGSGTQLSVL.

This sequence joins TRBV6-2 or TRBV6-3 and TRBJ1-1; D is unresolved. V lost 2 bases and J lost 4, with 5 bases in between. Germline-derived CDR1 and CDR2 are MNHEY and SVGEGT. This CDR3 region has 12 residues. CDR3 DNA: TGTGCCAGCAGTTACCTCTCCACTGAAGCTTTCTTT. Residues: CASSYLSTEAFF.

The chain combines TRBV7-2 with TRBJ1-6; D remains unclear. This CDR3 region has 15 residues. Germline V CDR1 and CDR2: SGHTA, FQGNSA. V was cut by 6 bases and J by 7 bases, with 16 bases left in between. CDR3 protein: CASSNLILPNSPLHF. The CDR3 DNA reads as TGTGCCAGCAGTAATCTCATTTTACCGAATTCACCCCTCCACTTT.

V usage is TRBV5-6 and J usage is TRBJ2-5; D gene unclear. Germline values: CDR1 SGHDT, CDR2 YYEEEE. The V end was cut by 3 bases, the J end by 5 bases, with 11 bases between. The length of the CDR3 is 13 residues. The CDR3 DNA reads TGTGCCAGCAGCTCCGGGCGACTGGAGACCCAGTACTTC. This codes for CASSSGRLETQYF. Together with reference TRBV5-6 and TRBJ2-5, the CDR3 gives the full variable domain: DAGVTQSPTHLIKTRGQQVTLRCSPKSGHDTVSWYQQALGQGPQFIFQYYEEEERQRGNFPDRFSGHQFPNYSSELNVNALLLGDSALYLCASSSGRLETQYFGPGTRLLVL.

CDR3 DNA: TGTGCCAGTAATCAGGGGCTTGGCTACACCTTC. This codes for CASNQGLGYTF. The J gene is TRBJ1-2, the V gene TRBV19; possible D gene TRBD1, 6 bases. Trimming removed 7 bases at V and 7 bases at J, with 10 bases between. The CDR3 runs 11 residues. Germline-derived CDR1 and CDR2 are LNHDA and SQIVND (reference sequence). Based on the CDR3 plus reference TRBV19 and TRBJ1-2, the full variable domain is DGGITQSPKYLFRKEGQNVTLSCEQNLNHDAMYWYRQDPGQGLRLIYYSQIVNDFQKGDIAEGYSVSREKKESFPLTVTSAQKNPTAFYLCASNQGLGYTFGSGTRLTVV.

The chain recombines TRBV14 with TRBJ1-3; maybe TRBD1 (6 bases). This CDR3 is 19 amino acids long. Germline V gene lookup returns CDR1 SGHDN and CDR2 FVKESK. V gave up 1 base and J gave up 4 bases, with 23 bases separating them. CDR3 coding DNA: TGTGCCAGCAGCCAAGTGGTTCTTCCAACGGGGGCGTCCGGAAACACCATATATTTT. Its protein product is CASSQVVLPTGASGNTIYF.